This note documents a single T cell receptor (beta chain) sequence. Germline loops: CDR1 SQVTM, CDR2 ANQGSEA. The ends were cut back, 4 bases at V and 2 bases at J, with 16 bases in the middle. The CDR3 is made up of 15 amino acids. Original analysis: Estimation of nucleated cell counts was performed using reference gene primer amplification. Here immunoSEQ multiplex PCR was the method, and the copy in TCRdb shows in-frame clones only, minus some. V and J calls plus clone size are reproduced from that table; the DNA served to infer D and trimming. The sample holds over 35,000 clones, approximately 88% seen once. This sample was taken from a study of blood T cell repertoires in COVID-19. As for the study in general: The United States, Italy and Spain supplied acute and convalescent COVID-19 samples. PBMCs, B-cell-depleted T cells, or T cells provided the cDNA or gDNA that made up the material.

This TCR was recovered from a man between 45 and 60 years old with acute or convalescent COVID-19. Sequencing was performed on peripheral blood. V is TRBV29-1 and J is TRBJ2-3; TRBD2 might be the D (6 bases). CDR3 in DNA: TGCAGCGTTGTGGGCCCCCTAGCGAACACAGATACGCAGTATTTT. Amino acids: CSVVGPLANTDTQYF.